The entry that follows covers one T cell receptor beta chain sequence. As processed by the authors: Estimation of nucleated cell counts relied on the amplification of reference gene primers. The assay was immunoSEQ multiplex PCR, and TCRdb's table has in-frame clones only and misses some. The V and J calls and clone size come from that table; D and trimming were worked out from the DNA. Among about 130,000 clones listed, about 81% were seen once. CDR3 length equals 19 residues. The V segment lost 2 bases and the J segment 7 bases; nucleotides outside the gene matches: 17. Germline loops: CDR1 MNHEY, CDR2 SMNVEV (reference sequence). This entry comes from a study of blood T cell repertoires in COVID-19. Study-wide background: Samples taken during acute and convalescent COVID-19 were collected in the United States, Italy and Spain.

The clonotype comes from a woman aged 45-65 years with acute or convalescent COVID-19. Sequencing used peripheral blood. The chain carries TRBV27 and TRBJ2-1, with 10 bases identical to TRBD2. CDR3 in DNA: TGTGCCAGCAGTTTAATACGCCAGGGGGTAGGGGGACTAGCGAATGAGCAGTTCTTC. Translating gives CASSLIRQGVGGLANEQFF.